This T cell receptor beta chain was obtained from a study of CD8 T cells in ankylosing spondylitis. The study's findings and limits: There was a TCR beta motif, made of several highly homologous variants, that appeared characteristic of ankylosing spondylitis blood.

In its sample, this clonotype was seen once. Its antigen remains unidentified. A single record per CDR3 protein comes from TCRdb applying MiXCR to the 5' RACE reads. This repertoire shows fewer than 450,000 distinct CDR3 sequences, 15% to 20% found once; its top ten account for just over 1%. Specimen: blood, either unsorted or a sorted T cell fraction (not recorded which). This TCR came from a male donor with ankylosing spondylitis.

The CDR3 DNA follows: TGTGCCAGCAGCCTTCTGAGGGCGATGGCGACAGATACGCAGTATTTT. Its translation: CASSLLRAMATDTQYF. The chain is built from TRBV7-9 and TRBJ2-3; a possible D gene is TRBD2 (5 bases). Trimming removed 5 bases at V and 3 bases at J, with 18 bases between. The CDR3 extends over 16 amino acids. Looked up from germline, CDR1 is SEHNR and CDR2 is FQNEAQ (reference sequence).